This TCR beta chain was found in a study of blood T cell repertoires in COVID-19. Overall study context: The origin of the acute and convalescent COVID-19 samples was the United States, Italy and Spain. Sample material is recorded as cDNA or gDNA derived from T cells, B-cell-depleted T cells, or PBMCs.

Seattle patients were enrolled during active infection and followed longitudinally. The CDR3 runs 13 residues. Sequencing was performed with immunoSEQ multiplex PCR; in TCRdb, only in-frame clones are kept and a portion is missing. The sample yields about 200,000 clones, around 76% seen once. V and J are TRBV21-1 and TRBJ2-1; TRBD2 is the table's D call, not checked against the DNA. TRBV21-1 constitutes a pseudogene. This TCR was sampled from a woman aged 55-75 years with COVID-19, enrolled during active disease. The sequenced material came from peripheral blood. The DNA for the CDR3 is TGTGCCAGCAGCGCAACGGGGGGCAATGAGCAGTTCTTC. As protein: CASSATGGNEQFF.